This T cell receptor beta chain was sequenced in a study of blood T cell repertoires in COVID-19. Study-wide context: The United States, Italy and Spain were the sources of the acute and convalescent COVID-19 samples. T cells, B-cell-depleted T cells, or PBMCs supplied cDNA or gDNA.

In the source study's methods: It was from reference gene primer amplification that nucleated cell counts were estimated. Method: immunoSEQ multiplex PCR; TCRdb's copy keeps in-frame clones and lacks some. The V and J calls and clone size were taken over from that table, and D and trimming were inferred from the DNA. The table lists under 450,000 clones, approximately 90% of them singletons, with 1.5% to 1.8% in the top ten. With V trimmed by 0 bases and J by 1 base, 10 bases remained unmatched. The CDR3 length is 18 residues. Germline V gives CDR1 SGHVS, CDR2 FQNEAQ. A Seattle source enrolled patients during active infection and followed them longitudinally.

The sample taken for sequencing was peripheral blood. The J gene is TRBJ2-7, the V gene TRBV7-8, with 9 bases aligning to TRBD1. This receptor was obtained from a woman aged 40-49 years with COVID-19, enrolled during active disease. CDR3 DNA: TGTGCCAGCAGCTTAGCGGGACAGGGCGAGGAAATGTCCTACGAGCAGTACTTC. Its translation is CASSLAGQGEEMSYEQYF.